The subject of this entry is one T cell receptor beta chain. This sample stems from a study of blood T cell repertoires in COVID-19. Study-level information: Samples of COVID-19 (acute and convalescent) were obtained from the United States, Italy and Spain.

Profiling relied on immunoSEQ multiplex PCR, and the TCRdb table lists in-frame clones only, not all of them. The repertoire has 65,000 to 90,000 clones, 86% of them found once; the top ten carry under 6.5%. With 0 bases removed from V and 4 bases from J, the gap between germline ends came to 11 bases. Germline CDR1 is SGHRS and CDR2 is YFSETQ. The CDR3 runs 15 residues. The receptor's source is a man aged 80 or over with COVID-19, enrolled during active disease. The sample taken for sequencing was peripheral blood. The chain combines TRBV5-1 with TRBJ1-3, with a weak D call TRBD1 (5 bases). The CDR3 protein is CASSLEPGSGNTIYF. CDR3 in DNA: TGCGCCAGCAGCTTGGAACCAGGGTCAGGAAACACCATATATTTT.